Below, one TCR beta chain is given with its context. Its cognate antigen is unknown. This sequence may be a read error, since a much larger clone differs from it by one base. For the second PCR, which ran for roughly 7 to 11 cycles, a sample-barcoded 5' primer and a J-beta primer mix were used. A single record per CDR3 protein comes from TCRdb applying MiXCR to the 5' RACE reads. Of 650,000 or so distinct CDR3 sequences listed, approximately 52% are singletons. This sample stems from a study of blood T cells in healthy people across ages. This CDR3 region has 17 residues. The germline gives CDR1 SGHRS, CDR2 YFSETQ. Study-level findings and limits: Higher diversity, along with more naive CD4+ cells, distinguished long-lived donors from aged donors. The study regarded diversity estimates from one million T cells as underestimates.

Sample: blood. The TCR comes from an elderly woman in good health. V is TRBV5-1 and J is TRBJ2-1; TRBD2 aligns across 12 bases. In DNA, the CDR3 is TGCACCAGCAGCTTGGCCCCGGCGACTAGCGGGAGCCATGAGCAGTTCTTC. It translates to CTSSLAPATSGSHEQFF.